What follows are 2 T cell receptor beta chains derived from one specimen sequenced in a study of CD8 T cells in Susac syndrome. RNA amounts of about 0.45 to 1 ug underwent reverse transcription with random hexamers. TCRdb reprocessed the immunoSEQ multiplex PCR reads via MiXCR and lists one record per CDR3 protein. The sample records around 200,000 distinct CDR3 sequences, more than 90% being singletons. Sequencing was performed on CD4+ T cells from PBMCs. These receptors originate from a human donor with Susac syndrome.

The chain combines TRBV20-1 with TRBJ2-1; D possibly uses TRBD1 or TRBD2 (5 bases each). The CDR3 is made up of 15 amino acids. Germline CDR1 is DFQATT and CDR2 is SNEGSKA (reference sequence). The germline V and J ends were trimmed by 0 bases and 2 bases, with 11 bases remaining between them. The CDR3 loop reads CSARDPGAPYNEQFF. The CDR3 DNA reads TGCAGTGCTAGAGATCCCGGGGCACCCTACAATGAGCAGTTCTTC.

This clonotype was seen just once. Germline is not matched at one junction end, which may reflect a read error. The CDR3 sequence is CASSLGGQGFNGELFF. The CDR3 DNA is TGTGCTAGCAGCTTAGGAGGACAGGGATTTAACGGGGAGCTGTTTTTT. This chain connects TRBV7-7 to TRBJ2-2, with 8 bases lining up with TRBD1. The CDR3 covers 16 residues. CDR1 and CDR2 (germline): SSHAT, FNYEAQ (reference sequence).